The present entry profiles one T cell receptor (beta chain) with its context. Its target antigen remains unknown. Base-call qualities are not available, and no considerably larger clone is one nucleotide away. The data were taken from a study of T cells in lung cancer brain metastases (dated by TCRdb to the late 2010s). In the study overall: Of the 20 patients, about 15 had a history of tobacco use, with a median of 40 pack-years. Of the 20 to 25 patients, roughly 17 received no interval therapy between resection of the primary and resection of the metastasis. Median interval between primary and brain metastasis specimen acquisition was about 350 days. The study compared TCR beta CDR3 repertoires between fully resected primary non-small cell lung cancers and paired brain metastases. The cohort included 20 patients who provided some 40 specimens, with each patient contributing one primary lung lesion and one brain metastasis. Patients had a median age at first diagnosis of more than 55 years, with about 9 males and 11 females. An average DNA integrity number of about 3.8 was found in both primary and metastatic specimens, and no significant difference was detected between sites.

Patients underwent resection for synchronous oligometastatic disease or delayed recurrence of a solitary brain metastasis. To avoid including cancers other than NSCLC, any patient with a history of multiple malignancies was excluded. Tumor areas were macrodissected from five deparaffinized 10 um unstained sections under guidance from marked H&E slides. All specimens were formalin-fixed and paraffin-embedded (FFPE). The AllPrep DNA/RNA FFPE Kit was used to extract genomic DNA. Each sample received between about 2.24 and 5.5 ug of genomic DNA as input, and paired samples received equal DNA input. TCR beta libraries were constructed in two PCR steps with the immunoSEQ hsTCRbeta Kit, which uses multiplexed V and J gene primers. Pooled libraries, together with positive and negative controls, were sequenced on an Illumina MiSeq with a 100-cycle paired-end protocol. Turning to the authors' computational methods: The immunoSEQ vendor processed the raw data into normalized, annotated TCR beta repertoire reports. Richness was defined as unique clones by nucleotide sequence, with iChao1 and Efron-Thisted estimators extrapolating total richness. To characterize and compare the paired lesions, the analysis used Pielou's evenness, Simpson's index, the proportional abundance of the top-ten clones, and the Morisita overlap index. TCRdb mirrors the immuneACCESS table, restricted to in-frame sequences. Some clones are absent from its copies; in checked studies, under half trace to an unresolved V gene, and the reason for the others is unknown. From that table come the V and J calls and clone size; the DNA was used to work out D and trimming. The sample yields about 1,200 clones; roughly nine tenths were counted once. The top ten clones comprise approximately 3.8% of the sample.

Paper-wide results and their limitations: Effects of preoperative corticosteroids on T cell infiltration in brain metastases could not be controlled. Retrieval of the complete infiltrating T cell repertoire may have been prevented by DNA fragmentation in FFPE samples. The ten most abundant clones made up a significantly larger repertoire fraction in brain metastases than primaries, suggesting clonal expansion. Most clones were specific to a single lesion, and paired lesions overlapped only to a limited degree (mean Morisita index 0.23). Brain metastases contained significantly fewer unique productive clones than the paired primaries (median approximately 1,500 versus 4,300).

This TCR derives from a man aged 65 to 85 with non-small cell lung cancer that had spread to the brain. The sample taken for sequencing was tumor tissue from a brain metastasis. What this sample's cell subset or site label stands for: paired resected brain metastasis.

The CDR3 reads CASSLAPGNNSPLHF. The base sequence is TGTGCCAGCAGCTTAGCGCCTGGAAATAATTCACCCCTCCACTTT. This sequence uses TRBV9 and TRBJ1-6; no D gene can be assigned with confidence. CDR1 and CDR2 are read off the germline V gene as SGDLS and YYNGEE. The junction shows trimming of 4 bases on V and 5 bases on J, plus 13 bases between the germline ends. Reading from cysteine to phenylalanine, the CDR3 counts 15 amino acids. Just CDR3 DNA is preserved here, 45 bases in frame from base 1.